This T cell receptor (beta chain) comes out of a study of CD8 T cells in ankylosing spondylitis. The TCR beta libraries were generated through quantitative 5'-RACE incorporating molecular barcodes. TCRdb re-analysed the 5' RACE reads in MiXCR, keeping a single row per CDR3 protein. The data contain hundreds of thousands of distinct CDR3 sequences, under 35% of them singletons. The ends lost 6 bases at V and 0 bases at J; junction bases unmatched: 10. Germline-derived CDR1 and CDR2 are SGHTA and FQGNSA. The CDR3 is made up of 17 amino acids. Sequenced: blood, either unsorted or a sorted T cell fraction (not recorded which). The chain couples TRBV7-2 to TRBJ2-3; 9 bases map to TRBD2. The sequence was obtained from a male donor with ankylosing spondylitis or in good health (not recorded which). The DNA of the CDR3 is TGTGCCAGCAGACCACTCGGCGGGGGGGCCAGCACAGATACGCAGTATTTT. This codes for CASRPLGGGASTDTQYF.